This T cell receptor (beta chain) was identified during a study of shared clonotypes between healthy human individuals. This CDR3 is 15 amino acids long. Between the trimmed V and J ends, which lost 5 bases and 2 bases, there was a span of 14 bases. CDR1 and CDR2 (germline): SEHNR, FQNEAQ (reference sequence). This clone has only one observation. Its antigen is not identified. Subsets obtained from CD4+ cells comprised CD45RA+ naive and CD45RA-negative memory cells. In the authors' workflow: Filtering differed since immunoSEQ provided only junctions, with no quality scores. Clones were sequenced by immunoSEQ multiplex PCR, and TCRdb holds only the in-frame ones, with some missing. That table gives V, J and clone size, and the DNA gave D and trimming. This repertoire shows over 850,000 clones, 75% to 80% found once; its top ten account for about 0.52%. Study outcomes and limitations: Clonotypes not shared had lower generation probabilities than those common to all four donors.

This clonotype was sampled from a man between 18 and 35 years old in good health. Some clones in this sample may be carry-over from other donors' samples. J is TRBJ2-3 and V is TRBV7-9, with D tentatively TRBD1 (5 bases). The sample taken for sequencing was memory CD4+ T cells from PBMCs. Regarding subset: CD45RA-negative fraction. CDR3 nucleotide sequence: TGTGCCAGCAGCCTGGGGCAGGGAAACACAGATACGCAGTATTTT. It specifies CASSLGQGNTDTQYF.